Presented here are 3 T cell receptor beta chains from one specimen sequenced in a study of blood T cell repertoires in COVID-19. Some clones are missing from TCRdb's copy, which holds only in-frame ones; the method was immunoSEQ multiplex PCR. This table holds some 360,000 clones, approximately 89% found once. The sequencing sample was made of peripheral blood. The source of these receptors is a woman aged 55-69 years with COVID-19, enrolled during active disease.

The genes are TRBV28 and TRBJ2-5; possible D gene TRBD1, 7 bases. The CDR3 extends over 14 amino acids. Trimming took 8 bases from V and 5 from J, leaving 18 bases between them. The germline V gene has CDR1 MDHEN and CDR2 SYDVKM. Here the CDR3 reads CASYDREEAETQYF. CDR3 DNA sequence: TGTGCCAGCTACGACAGGGAGGAGGCGGAGACCCAGTACTTC. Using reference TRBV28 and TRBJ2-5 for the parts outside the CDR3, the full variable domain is DVKVTQSSRYLVKRTGEKVFLECVQDMDHENMFWYRQDPGLGLRLIYFSYDVKMKEKGDIPEGYSVSREKKERFSLILESASTNQTSMYLCASYDREEAETQYFGPGTRLLVL.

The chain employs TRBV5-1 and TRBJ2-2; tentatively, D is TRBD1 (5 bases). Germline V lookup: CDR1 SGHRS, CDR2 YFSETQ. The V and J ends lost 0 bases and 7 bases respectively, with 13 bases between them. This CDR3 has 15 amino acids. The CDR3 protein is CASSLAQGRDGELFF. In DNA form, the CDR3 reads TGCGCCAGCAGCTTGGCGCAGGGAAGGGACGGGGAGCTGTTTTTT.

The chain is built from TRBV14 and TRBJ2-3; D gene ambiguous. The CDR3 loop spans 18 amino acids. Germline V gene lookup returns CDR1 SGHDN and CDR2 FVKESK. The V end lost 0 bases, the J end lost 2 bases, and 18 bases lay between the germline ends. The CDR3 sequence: CASSQDEGRGRITDTQYF. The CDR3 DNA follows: TGTGCCAGCAGCCAAGATGAAGGTCGTGGGCGCATCACAGATACGCAGTATTTT.